This T cell receptor (beta chain) emerged from a study of blood T cells in healthy people across ages. Study-wide points: Not knowing donor CMV status may have confounded expanded clonotype changes. Older age went with lower TCR beta diversity per million T cells, in a roughly linear way.

The extraction recovered at least 5.5 micrograms of total RNA per sample. The CDR3 consists of 13 residues. The germline V gene encodes CDR1 SGHTA and CDR2 FQGNSA. As regards this clonotype: Antigen specificity is unknown.

Alongside a J-beta primer mix, a sample-barcoded 5' primer served in a second PCR lasting about 7 to 12 cycles. From each sample, at least 2.5 million paired-end reads containing CDR3 were obtained. TCRdb passed the 5' RACE reads through MiXCR, listing each CDR3 protein once. The sample records approximately 1.5 million distinct CDR3 sequences, 42% being singletons. Sequencing was done on a sample of blood. The chain links TRBV7-2 to TRBJ2-7, with a tentative D call TRBD1 (5 bases). The J call may be incorrect, as the DNA end agrees better with TRBJ2-5. The source of this sequence is a woman younger than 35 in good health. For the CDR3, the DNA is TGTGCCAGCAGCACCAGGGTTGTGGAGACCCAGTACTTC. This translates into CASSTRVVETQYF.